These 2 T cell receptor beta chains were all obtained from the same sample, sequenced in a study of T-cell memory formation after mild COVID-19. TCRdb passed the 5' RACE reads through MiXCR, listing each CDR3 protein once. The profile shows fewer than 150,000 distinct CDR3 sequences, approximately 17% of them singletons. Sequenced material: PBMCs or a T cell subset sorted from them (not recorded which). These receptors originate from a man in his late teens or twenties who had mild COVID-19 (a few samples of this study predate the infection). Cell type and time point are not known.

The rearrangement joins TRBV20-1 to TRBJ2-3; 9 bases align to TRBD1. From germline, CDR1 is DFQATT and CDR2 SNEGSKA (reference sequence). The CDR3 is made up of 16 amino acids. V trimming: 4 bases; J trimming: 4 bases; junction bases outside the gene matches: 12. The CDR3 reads CSAKNRRDRDSDTQYF. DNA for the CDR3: TGCAGTGCTAAAAACCGCCGGGACAGGGACTCAGATACGCAGTATTTT.

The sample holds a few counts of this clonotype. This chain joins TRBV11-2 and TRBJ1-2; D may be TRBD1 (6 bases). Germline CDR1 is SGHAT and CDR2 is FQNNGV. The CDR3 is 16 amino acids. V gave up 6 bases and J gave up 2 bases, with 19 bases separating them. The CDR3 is CASRPGVGRENYGYTF. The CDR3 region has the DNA TGTGCCAGCAGACCAGGGGTGGGCAGGGAGAACTATGGCTACACCTTC.